The clone carrying this T cell receptor (beta chain) is deemed medium-sized. CDR3 length: 15 residues. The junction had 5 bases not matched to a gene; V was cut back by 0 bases and J by 5 bases. CDR1 is SNHLY and CDR2 is FYNNEI in the germline V gene. TCRdb's copy holds only in-frame clones and misses some; the assay was immunoSEQ multiplex PCR. The repertoire holds around 84,000 clones, with roughly 89% as singletons. This sample is drawn from a study of control samples from healthy donors and cancer patients. Sequencing input: blood. The receptor was isolated from a man in his thirties or forties in good health. The chain recombines TRBV2 with TRBJ1-1; 8 bases are shared with TRBD1. CDR3 nucleotides: TGTGCCAGCAGTGAAGCGGGGACAGGCGGGACTGAAGCTTTCTTT. Its translation is CASSEAGTGGTEAFF.